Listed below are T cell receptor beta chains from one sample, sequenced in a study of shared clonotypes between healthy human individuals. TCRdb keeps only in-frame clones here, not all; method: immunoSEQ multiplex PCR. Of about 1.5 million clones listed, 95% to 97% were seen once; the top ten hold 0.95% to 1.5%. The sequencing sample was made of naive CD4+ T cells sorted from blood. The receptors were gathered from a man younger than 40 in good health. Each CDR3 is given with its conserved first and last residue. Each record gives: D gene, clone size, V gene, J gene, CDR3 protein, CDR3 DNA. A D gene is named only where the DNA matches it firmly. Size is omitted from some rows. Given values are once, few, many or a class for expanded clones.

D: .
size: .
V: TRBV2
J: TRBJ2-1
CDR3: CASQGGIGAGAGFF
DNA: TGTGCCAGCCAAGGGGGAATTGGTGCTGGGGCAGGGTTCTTC

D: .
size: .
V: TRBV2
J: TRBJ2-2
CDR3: CASKASASNTGELFF
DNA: TGTGCCAGCAAGGCTTCGGCTTCGAACACCGGGGAGCTGTTTTTT

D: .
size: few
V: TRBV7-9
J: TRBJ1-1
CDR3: CASSLRVPEAFF
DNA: TGTGCCAGCAGCTTGAGAGTCCCTGAAGCTTTCTTT

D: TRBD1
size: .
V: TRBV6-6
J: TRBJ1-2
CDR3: CASSYSGQGAQGYTF
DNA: TGTGCCAGCAGTTACTCAGGGCAGGGGGCGCAAGGCTACACCTTC

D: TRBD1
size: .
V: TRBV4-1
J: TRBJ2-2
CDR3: CASRIGQAASTGELFF
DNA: TGCGCCAGCAGAATCGGACAGGCGGCCTCCACCGGGGAGCTGTTTTTT

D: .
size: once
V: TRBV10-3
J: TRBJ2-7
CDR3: CAISSRQTTNEQYF
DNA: TGTGCCATCAGCTCCCGGCAGACGACTAACGAGCAGTACTTC

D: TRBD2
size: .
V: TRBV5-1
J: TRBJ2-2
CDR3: CASSFEGGRGTGELFF
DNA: TGCGCCAGCAGCTTTGAGGGCGGGAGAGGCACCGGGGAGCTGTTTTTT

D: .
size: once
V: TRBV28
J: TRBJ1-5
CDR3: CASSPNNIPRGF
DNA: TGTGCCAGCAGCCCGAACAACATCCCGCGGGGTTTT

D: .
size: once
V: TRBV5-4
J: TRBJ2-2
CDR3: CASSPEQVTGELFF
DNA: TGTGCCAGCAGCCCGGAGCAGGTCACCGGGGAGCTGTTTTTT

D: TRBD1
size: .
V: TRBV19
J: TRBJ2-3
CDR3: CASKVDREGSDTQYF
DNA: TGTGCCAGTAAGGTGGACAGGGAAGGGTCAGATACGCAGTATTTT

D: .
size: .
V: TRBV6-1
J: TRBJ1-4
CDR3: CASSGSPNEKLFF
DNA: TGTGCCAGCAGTGGGAGTCCTAATGAAAAACTGTTTTTT

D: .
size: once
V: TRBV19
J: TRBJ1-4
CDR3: CASSPRWDAEKLFF
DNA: TGTGCCAGTAGTCCCCGTTGGGACGCGGAAAAACTGTTTTTT

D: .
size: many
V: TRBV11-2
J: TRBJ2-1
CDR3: CASSLDRAGRSYNEQFF
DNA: TGTGCCAGCAGCTTAGATCGAGCGGGCCGCTCCTACAATGAGCAGTTCTTC

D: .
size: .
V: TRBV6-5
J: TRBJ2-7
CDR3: CASNPSPLVPYEQYF
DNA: TGTGCCAGCAACCCATCCCCACTAGTTCCGTACGAGCAGTACTTC

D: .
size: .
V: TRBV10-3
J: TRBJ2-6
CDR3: CAISESRLSGANVLTF
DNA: TGTGCCATCAGTGAGTCGAGGCTCTCTGGGGCCAACGTCCTGACTTTC

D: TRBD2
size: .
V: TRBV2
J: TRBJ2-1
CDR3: CASQRESEQFF
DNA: TGTGCCAGCCAGCGGGAGAGTGAGCAGTTCTTC

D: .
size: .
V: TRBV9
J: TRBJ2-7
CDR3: CASSVFTGPVDEQYF
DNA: TGTGCCAGCAGCGTATTTACGGGTCCAGTCGACGAGCAGTACTTC

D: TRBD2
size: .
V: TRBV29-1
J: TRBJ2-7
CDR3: CSVELGVGLVSHEQYF
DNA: TGCAGCGTTGAATTGGGGGTGGGACTAGTCTCCCACGAGCAGTACTTC

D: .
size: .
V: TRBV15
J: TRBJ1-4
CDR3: CATSRALDSTNEKLFF
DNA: TGTGCCACCAGCAGAGCCCTGGACAGTACTAATGAAAAACTGTTTTTT

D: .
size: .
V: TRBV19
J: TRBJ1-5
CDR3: CASSGRVRGNQPQHF
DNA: TGTGCCAGTAGTGGTAGGGTGAGGGGCAATCAGCCCCAGCATTTT

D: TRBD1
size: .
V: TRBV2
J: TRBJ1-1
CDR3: CASREQGPGTEAFF
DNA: TGTGCCAGCAGAGAACAGGGGCCTGGGACTGAAGCTTTCTTT

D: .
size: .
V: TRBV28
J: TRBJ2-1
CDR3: CASSLRLAYNEQFF
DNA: TGTGCCAGCAGTTTAAGGCTAGCCTACAATGAGCAGTTCTTC

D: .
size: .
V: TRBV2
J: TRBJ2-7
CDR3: CASRSDYEQYF
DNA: TGTGCCAGCAGATCTGACTACGAGCAGTACTTC

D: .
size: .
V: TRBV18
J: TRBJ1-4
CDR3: CASSNPARGREKLFF
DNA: TGTGCCAGCTCCAACCCAGCCAGAGGACGGGAAAAACTGTTTTTT

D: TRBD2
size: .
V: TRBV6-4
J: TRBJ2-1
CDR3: CASSETGGYNEQFF
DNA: TGTGCCAGCAGTGAGACGGGAGGCTACAATGAGCAGTTCTTC

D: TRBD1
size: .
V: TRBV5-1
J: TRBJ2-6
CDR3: CASSWAPGQGLSGANVLTF
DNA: TGCGCCAGCAGCTGGGCACCGGGACAGGGACTCTCTGGGGCCAACGTCCTGACTTTC

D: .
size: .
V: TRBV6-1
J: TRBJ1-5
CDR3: CASSSRESSNQPQHF
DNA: TGTGCCAGCAGCTCCAGGGAGTCGAGCAATCAGCCCCAGCATTTT

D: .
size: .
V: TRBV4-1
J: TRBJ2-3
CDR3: CASSQDGRVFTDTQYF
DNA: TGCGCCAGCAGCCAAGACGGCAGGGTATTCACAGATACGCAGTATTTT

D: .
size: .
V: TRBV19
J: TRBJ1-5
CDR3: CASRGDQPQHF
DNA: TGTGCCAGTAGAGGGGATCAGCCCCAGCATTTT

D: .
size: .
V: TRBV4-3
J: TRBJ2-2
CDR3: CASSQDPQIAGELFF
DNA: TGCGCCAGCAGCCAAGATCCCCAGATCGCCGGGGAGCTGTTTTTT

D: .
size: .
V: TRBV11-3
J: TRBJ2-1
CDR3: CASSLAGAAGNEQFF
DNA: TGTGCCAGCAGCTTAGCGGGAGCGGCCGGGAATGAGCAGTTCTTC

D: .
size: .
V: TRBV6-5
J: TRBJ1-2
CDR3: CASSYQASTNYGYTF
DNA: TGTGCCAGCAGTTACCAGGCCAGTACCAACTATGGCTACACCTTC

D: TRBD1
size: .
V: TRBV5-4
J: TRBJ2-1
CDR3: CASSLGTGGPWNEQFF
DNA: TGTGCCAGCAGCTTGGGGACAGGGGGCCCTTGGAATGAGCAGTTCTTC

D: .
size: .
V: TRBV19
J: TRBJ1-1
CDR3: CASRIQMNTEAFF
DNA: TGTGCCAGTAGGATCCAGATGAACACTGAAGCTTTCTTT

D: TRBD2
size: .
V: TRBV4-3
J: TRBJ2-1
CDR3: CASSRDILAGSNNEQFF
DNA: TGCGCCAGCAGCCGAGATATACTAGCGGGTAGTAACAATGAGCAGTTCTTC

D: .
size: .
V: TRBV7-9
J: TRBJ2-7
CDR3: CASSTLGGRGALF
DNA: TGTGCCAGCAGCACCCTCGGGGGCAGGGGGGCCCTCTTC

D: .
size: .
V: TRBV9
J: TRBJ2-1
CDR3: CASSVGLSPHNEQFF
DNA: TGTGCCAGCAGCGTAGGATTATCACCCCACAATGAGCAGTTCTTC

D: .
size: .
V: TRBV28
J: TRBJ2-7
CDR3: CASSAVDYEQYF
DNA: TGTGCCAGCAGCGCGGTAGACTACGAGCAGTACTTC

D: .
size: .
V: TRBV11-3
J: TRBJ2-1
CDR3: CASSGGISYNEQFF
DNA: TGTGCCAGCAGCGGGGGAATCTCCTACAATGAGCAGTTCTTC

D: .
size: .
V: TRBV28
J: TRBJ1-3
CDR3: CASSFRTAGNTIYF
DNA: TGTGCCAGCAGTTTTAGGACGGCTGGAAACACCATATATTTT

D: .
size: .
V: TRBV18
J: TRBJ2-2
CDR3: CASPPRASASTNTGELFF
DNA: TGTGCCAGCCCACCGCGGGCTAGCGCCTCCACGAACACCGGGGAGCTGTTTTTT

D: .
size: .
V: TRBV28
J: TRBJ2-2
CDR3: CASIGANTGELFF
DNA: TGTGCCAGCATAGGCGCGAACACCGGGGAGCTGTTTTTT

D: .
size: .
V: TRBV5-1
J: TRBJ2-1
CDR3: CASSVDTRSYNEQFF
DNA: TGCGCCAGCAGCGTGGACACCCGCTCCTACAATGAGCAGTTCTTC

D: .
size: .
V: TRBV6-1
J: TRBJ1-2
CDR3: CASSESGLYGYTF
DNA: TGTGCCAGCAGTGAGTCGGGGCTCTATGGCTACACCTTC

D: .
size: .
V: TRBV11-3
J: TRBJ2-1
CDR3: CASSTMGDNEQFF
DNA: TGTGCCAGCAGCACAATGGGGGATAATGAGCAGTTCTTC

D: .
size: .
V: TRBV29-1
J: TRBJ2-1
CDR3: CSGTAKDSAYNEQFF
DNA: TGCAGCGGGACAGCTAAAGATTCTGCCTACAATGAGCAGTTCTTC

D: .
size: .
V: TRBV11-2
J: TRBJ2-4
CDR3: CASSFTLLQYF
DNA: TGTGCCAGCAGCTTTACCCTTCTTCAGTACTTC

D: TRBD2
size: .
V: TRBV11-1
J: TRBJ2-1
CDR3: CASRATSGRAGYNEQFF
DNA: TGTGCCAGCAGGGCTACTAGCGGGAGGGCCGGATACAATGAGCAGTTCTTC

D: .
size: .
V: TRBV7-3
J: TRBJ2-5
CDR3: CASSFRGSETQYF
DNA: TGTGCCAGCAGCTTTCGGGGATCAGAGACCCAGTACTTC

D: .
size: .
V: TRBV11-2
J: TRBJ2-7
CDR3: CASSSTSYEQYF
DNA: TGTGCCAGCAGCTCTACTAGCTACGAGCAGTACTTC

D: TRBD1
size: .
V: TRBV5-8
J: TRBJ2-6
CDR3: CASSLQTGGNSGANVLTF
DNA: TGTGCCAGCAGCTTGCAGACAGGGGGGAACTCTGGGGCCAACGTCCTGACTTTC

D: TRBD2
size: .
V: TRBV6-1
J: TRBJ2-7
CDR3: CASSISGSYEQYF
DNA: TGTGCCAGCAGTATTAGCGGGTCCTACGAGCAGTACTTC

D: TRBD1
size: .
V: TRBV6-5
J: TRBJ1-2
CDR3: CASSLGQGTTYGYTF
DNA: TGTGCCAGCAGCCTCGGACAGGGTACTACCTATGGCTACACCTTC

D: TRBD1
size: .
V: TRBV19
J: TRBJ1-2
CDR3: CASSRTGRGYTF
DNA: TGTGCCAGTAGTAGGACAGGGCGCGGCTACACCTTC

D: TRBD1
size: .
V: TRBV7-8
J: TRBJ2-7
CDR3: CASSPMDRGVAKYF
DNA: TGTGCCAGCAGCCCCATGGACAGGGGTGTCGCGAAGTACTTC

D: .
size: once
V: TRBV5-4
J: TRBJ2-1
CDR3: CASSFGASDYNEQFF
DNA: TGTGCCAGCAGCTTCGGGGCTAGCGACTACAATGAGCAGTTCTTC